This T cell receptor beta chain was retrieved from a study of shared clonotypes between healthy human individuals. Deep level was the assay's run setting. Libraries were prepared by immunoSEQ multiplex PCR; TCRdb keeps only in-frame clonotypes and omits some of them. The data hold approximately 1.1 million clones, with about 84% observed a single time. General observations from the study: Naive subsets usually exceeded memory subsets in estimated richness. Some clonotypes were shared by all four sorted-subset donors, while others were not shared. The non-shared ones had lower generation probabilities than the shared ones.

Points on this clone: Its cognate antigen is unknown.

Germline CDR1 is SGHAT and CDR2 is FQNNGV. The ends were cut back, 5 bases at V and 3 bases at J, with 10 bases in the middle. This CDR3 is 13 amino acids long. The TCR originated in a man aged 18 to 30 in good health. Some clones in this sample may be carry-over from other donors' samples. This sequence joins TRBV11-2 and TRBJ1-1; D perhaps matches TRBD1 (6 bases). The specimen was memory CD4+ T cells from PBMCs. This sample's subset: CD45RA-negative fraction. The CDR3, as DNA: TGTGCCAGCAGCCGGGGGCTGGACACTGAAGCTTTCTTT. Amino acids: CASSRGLDTEAFF.